The 19 T cell receptor beta chains presented below share a single source sample, sequenced in a study of siplizumab effects on memory and regulatory T cells. TCRdb's table, derived via immunoSEQ multiplex PCR, lists solely in-frame clones and lacks some. The sample contains roughly 82,000 clones, around 90% of which appear only once. The sample was Tregs sorted from blood. Receptors originate from a human donor in good health.

This clone was found once. The genes are TRBV29-1 and TRBJ1-2, with TRBD1 as a possible D gene (6 bases). The germline V gene has CDR1 SQVTM and CDR2 ANQGSEA. The V gene lost 1 base and the J gene lost 6 bases, with 9 bases spanning the gap. The CDR3 has 12 residues. The CDR3 loop reads CSVEGSGDGYTF. DNA of the CDR3: TGCAGCGTTGAAGGGTCAGGGGATGGCTACACCTTC.

This chain uses TRBV29-1 with TRBJ1-2; 10 bases fit TRBD1. Germline V gene sequence: CDR1 SQVTM, CDR2 ANQGSEA. CDR3 size: 13 residues. V shed 4 bases and J 2 bases; nucleotides not matched to a gene: 1. CDR3 amino acids: CSVAGQGNYGYTF. DNA of the CDR3: TGCAGCGTTGCGGGACAGGGGAACTATGGCTACACCTTC.

This chain connects TRBV5-1 to TRBJ1-2, with 12 bases that match TRBD1. Germline-derived CDR1 and CDR2 are SGHRS and YFSETQ. V was pared by 0 bases and J by 3 bases, with 9 bases of the junction left unmatched. The CDR3 totals 18 residues. The CDR3 nucleotides read TGCGCCAGCAGCTTGGCGGGACAGGGGGCAAGAGGGGACTATGGCTACACCTTC. Its translation: CASSLAGQGARGDYGYTF.

This clone was seen just once. This chain connects TRBV2 to TRBJ2-1; the D gene could be TRBD1 or TRBD2 (5 bases each). The CDR3 contains 15 residues. CDR1 is SNHLY, CDR2 FYNNEI, per germline. V shed 6 bases and J shed 6 bases, with 18 bases lying between them. CDR3 region: CASSPGRPLFNEQFF. DNA for the CDR3: TGTGCCAGCAGCCCGGGACGGCCTTTGTTCAATGAGCAGTTCTTC.

This clone was counted once. The chain has TRBV7-2 and TRBJ2-1; TRBD2 matches 11 bases. The CDR3 sequence is 15 residues long. Germline CDR1 and CDR2: SGHTA and FQGNSA. The J segment lost 10 bases and the V segment lost 7 bases, leaving 12 bases of the junction unmatched. The CDR3 loop is CASNPGLAVPREQFF. CDR3 in DNA: TGTGCCAGCAACCCGGGACTAGCGGTCCCTCGGGAGCAGTTCTTC. The variable domain in full, completed from reference TRBV7-2 and TRBJ2-1, reads GAGVSQSPSNKVTEKGKDVELRCDPISGHTALYWYRQSLGQGLEFLIYFQGNSAPDKSGLPSDRFSAERTGGSVSTLTIQRTQQEDSAVYLCASNPGLAVPREQFFGPGTRLTVL.

Only one count was recorded for this clone. The rearrangement joins TRBV7-6 to TRBJ1-4; the D gene is possibly TRBD1 (5 bases). Germline values: CDR1 SGHVS, CDR2 FNYEAQ. The CDR3 runs 14 residues. Trimming removed 6 bases from V and 3 bases from J, with 11 bases in between. The CDR3 DNA is TGTGCCAGCAGATACAGGACCTCTAATGAAAAACTGTTTTTT. Its translation: CASRYRTSNEKLFF.

The chain employs TRBV28 and TRBJ2-6; D call uncertain. The germline gives CDR1 MDHEN, CDR2 SYDVKM. The CDR3 totals 17 residues. Deletions cut 7 bases from V and 1 base from J, with 17 bases between. The CDR3 loop is CASTLDVKASGANVLTF. The DNA for the CDR3 is TGTGCCAGCACACTTGACGTCAAAGCTTCTGGGGCCAACGTCCTGACTTTC.

The CDR3 loop reads CASTQTGGAYNEQFF. The CDR3 nucleotides read TGCGCCAGCACACAAACAGGGGGCGCATACAATGAGCAGTTCTTC. This rearrangement joins TRBV5-1 to TRBJ2-1; 9 bases line up with TRBD1. Germline V gene sequence: CDR1 SGHRS, CDR2 YFSETQ. The CDR3 has 15 residues. The V and J ends lost 6 bases and 4 bases, in that order; junction bases with no gene match: 8.

This clone appeared a single time. This rearrangement joins TRBV15 to TRBJ2-4; tentative D call: TRBD2 (6 bases). Deletions cut 8 bases from V and 0 bases from J, with 17 bases between. CDR3 length equals 16 residues. Germline CDR1 and CDR2: LNHNV and YYDKDF (reference sequence). The CDR3 DNA reads as TGTGCCACCGGAGGTGGGGGGAACCTAGCCAAAAACATTCAGTACTTC. Its translation: CATGGGGNLAKNIQYF.

The chain is built from TRBV6-1 and TRBJ1-2, with D possibly TRBD1 on 5 matching bases. There are 14 residues in the CDR3. CDR1 and CDR2 from the germline V gene are MNHNS and SASEGT. Between the trimmed V and J ends, which lost 7 bases and 4 bases, there was a span of 16 bases. The chain's CDR3 is CASTDQGTSYGYTF. DNA of the CDR3: TGTGCCAGCACGGACCAGGGAACTAGCTATGGCTACACCTTC.

The chain uses TRBV2 and TRBJ1-5; the match to TRBD1 covers 7 bases. V lost 5 bases, J lost 3 bases, and 4 bases stayed unmatched. The CDR3 runs to 14 residues. Germline CDR1 reads SNHLY; CDR2 reads FYNNEI. CDR3 sequence (DNA): TGTGCCAGCAGTCGGACAGGTTCCAATCAGCCCCAGCATTTT. Its protein product is CASSRTGSNQPQHF.

The chain carries TRBV5-1 and TRBJ2-1; perhaps TRBD2 as D (7 bases). This CDR3 comprises 14 residues. Germline CDR1 SGHRS, CDR2 YFSETQ. V was pared by 3 bases and J by 8 bases, with 15 bases between. In DNA form, the CDR3 reads TGCGCCAGCAGCTATGAGGGGGGGCCGTATGAGCAGTTCTTC. Its translation: CASSYEGGPYEQFF.

There are a few counts of this clone. CDR3 nucleotide sequence: TGTGCCAGCAGTTACAGGGGGGTCAGCTATGGCTACACCTTC. Residues: CASSYRGVSYGYTF. The chain uses TRBV6-5 and TRBJ1-2; a weak D match, TRBD1 (6 bases). V lost 2 bases to trimming and J lost 4 bases, with 11 bases between them. Germline lookup yields CDR1 MNHEY and CDR2 SVGAGI. CDR3 length equals 14 residues.

The rearrangement joins TRBV5-8 to TRBJ1-3, with unresolved D. The germline V gene encodes CDR1 SGHTS and CDR2 YDEGEE. The CDR3 covers 16 residues. The V end lost 8 bases, the J end lost 0 bases, and 18 bases lay between the germline ends. CDR3 region: CASRTWRLISGNTIYF. In DNA, the CDR3 is TGTGCCAGTCGAACGTGGAGGTTGATCTCTGGAAACACCATATATTTT.

The rearrangement uses TRBV4-2 and TRBJ2-2; D may be TRBD1 or TRBD2 (5 bases each). From germline, CDR1 is LGHNA and CDR2 YNFKEQ. V was clipped by 1 base and J by 4 bases, with 10 bases between them. The CDR3 is made up of 15 amino acids. The CDR3 here is CASSQAGTSTGELFF. The CDR3 bases are TGTGCCAGCAGCCAAGCCGGGACCTCCACCGGGGAGCTGTTTTTT.

This chain uses TRBV7-2 with TRBJ1-2, with D tentatively TRBD1 (5 bases). CDR3 length equals 16 residues. Germline CDR1 is SGHTA and CDR2 is FQGNSA. The ends were cut back, 1 base at V and 5 bases at J, with 17 bases in the middle. CDR3 DNA: TGTGCCAGCAGCTTAGACTCCGGGGGGGGAGCTTATGGCTACACCTTC. This codes for CASSLDSGGGAYGYTF.

The rearrangement uses TRBV10-3 and TRBJ2-3; the match to TRBD2 covers 9 bases. Unmatched junction bases numbered 7, after V lost 8 bases and J lost 1 base. The CDR3 covers 15 residues. The germline V gene has CDR1 ENHRY and CDR2 SYGVKD. In nucleotides, the CDR3 is TGTGCCATCGGGGGAATAGCGGGGGGCACAGATACGCAGTATTTT. It codes for CAIGGIAGGTDTQYF.

The chain is built from TRBV9 and TRBJ1-1; TRBD1 is a possible D gene (6 bases). Between the trimmed V and J ends, which lost 7 bases and 8 bases, there was a span of 24 bases. CDR3 length equals 15 residues. Germline loops: CDR1 SGDLS, CDR2 YYNGEE. The CDR3 nucleotides read TGTGCCAGCGGGGCTTTAGGGGCCGGGACACAAGAAGCTTTCTTT. It is translated as CASGALGAGTQEAFF.

The rearrangement links TRBV5-8 to TRBJ1-1; the D is unclear. V shed 1 base and J shed 0 bases, with 7 bases lying between them. This CDR3 region has 14 residues. The germline CDR1 and CDR2 sequences are SGHTS and YDEGEE. CDR3: CASSLRPVNTEAFF. CDR3 nucleotides: TGTGCCAGCAGCTTGAGACCTGTGAACACTGAAGCTTTCTTT.